This T cell receptor beta chain was sequenced during a study of T cell responses to AZD1222 COVID-19 vaccine. Overall study: Whether given at about 4 or about 12 weeks, second doses were pooled. Overall study results and limits: Spike-specific TCR breadth and depth went up after people got two AZD1222 doses.

The repertoire was sequenced with immunoSEQ multiplex PCR; TCRdb's copy has only in-frame clones and lacks some. The sample includes about 88,000 clones, roughly 90% of them seen just once. Comment on this clone: Its specificity is not known.

Germline CDR1 is SNHLY and CDR2 is FYNNEI. The CDR3 is 14 amino acids. V was cut by 5 bases and J by 1 base, with 12 bases left in between. Sequenced here: peripheral blood, sampled on day 0 of AZD1222 vaccination. This sequence was found in an adult in good health. The chain is built from TRBV2 and TRBJ2-7; the D call may be TRBD1 or TRBD2 (5 bases each). CDR3 bases: TGTGCCAGCAGTCAGACAGCGGAGTCCTACGAGCAGTACTTC. Its translation: CASSQTAESYEQYF.